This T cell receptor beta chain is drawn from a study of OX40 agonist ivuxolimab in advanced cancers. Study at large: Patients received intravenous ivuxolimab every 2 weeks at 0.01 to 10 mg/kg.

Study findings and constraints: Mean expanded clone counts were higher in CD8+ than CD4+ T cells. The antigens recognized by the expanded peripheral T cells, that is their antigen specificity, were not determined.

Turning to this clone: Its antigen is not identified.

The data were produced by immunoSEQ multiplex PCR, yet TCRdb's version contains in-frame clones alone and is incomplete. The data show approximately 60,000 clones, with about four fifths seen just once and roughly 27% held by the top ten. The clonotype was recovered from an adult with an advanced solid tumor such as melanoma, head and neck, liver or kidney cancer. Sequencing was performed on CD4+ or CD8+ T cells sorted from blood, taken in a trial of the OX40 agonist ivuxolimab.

The CDR3 nucleotides read TGTGCCAGCAGCCAATTCCCCGCAGGACTTAATGAAAAACTGTTTTTT. Amino acid sequence: CASSQFPAGLNEKLFF. The chain joins TRBV14 to TRBJ1-4, with unresolved D. The CDR3 consists of 16 residues. Germline V gene lookup returns CDR1 SGHDN and CDR2 FVKESK. V was clipped by 2 bases and J by 4 bases, with 14 bases between them. The variable domain in full, completed from reference TRBV14 and TRBJ1-4, reads EAGVTQFPSHSVIEKGQTVTLRCDPISGHDNLYWYRRVMGKEIKFLLHFVKESKQDESGMPNNRFLAERTGGTYSTLKVQPAELEDSGVYFCASSQFPAGLNEKLFFGSGTQLSVL.